This T cell receptor (beta chain) was recovered during a study of shared clonotypes between healthy human individuals. Clones were sequenced by immunoSEQ multiplex PCR, and TCRdb holds only the in-frame ones, with some missing. This sample has around 580,000 clones, with 95% to 98% found just once. Terminally differentiated effector memory CD45RA+ cells were excluded by CCR7 positive selection of CD45RO-negative cells. A few counts support this clone. Source material: naive CD8+ T cells sorted from blood. The TCR comes from a young man in good health.

CDR3 DNA: TGTGCCAGCCTATCAGAAGGTATCAGGGAGTGGTACTATGGCTACACCTTC. Protein sequence: CASLSEGIREWYYGYTF. The V call is TRBV2, the J call TRBJ1-2; tentatively, D is TRBD1 (5 bases). Germline CDR1 is SNHLY and CDR2 is FYNNEI. This CDR3 is built from 17 residues. Deletions cut 8 bases from V and 3 bases from J, with 25 bases between.